These 28 T cell receptor beta chains originate from one sample sequenced in a study of hypomethylating agent response in myelodysplastic syndrome. Produced via immunoSEQ multiplex PCR; TCRdb's table is partial and in-frame only. Among more than 2,500 clones listed, about four fifths were seen once. Sequencing was performed on bone marrow, taken before or after starting hypomethylating agent treatment for myelodysplastic syndrome (not recorded which). The receptors stem from a human donor with myelodysplastic syndrome.

The chain couples TRBV19 to TRBJ2-6; no reliable D call. In germline, CDR1 is LNHDA, CDR2 SQIVND (reference sequence). The ends were cut back, 5 bases at V and 0 bases at J, with 8 bases in the middle. CDR3 length: 15 residues. This chain's CDR3 is CASSEPNSGANVLTF. DNA of the CDR3: TGTGCCAGTAGTGAACCGAACTCTGGGGCCAACGTCCTGACTTTC. The full variable domain, its missing parts supplied by reference TRBV19 and TRBJ2-6, is DGGITQSPKYLFRKEGQNVTLSCEQNLNHDAMYWYRQDPGQGLRLIYYSQIVNDFQKGDIAEGYSVSREKKESFPLTVTSAQKNPTAFYLCASSEPNSGANVLTFGAGSRLTVL.

The CDR3 nucleotides read TGTGCCAGCAGTGGGGACAGGGGACAGATGGGTTCACCCCTCCACTTT. Translation: CASSGDRGQMGSPLHF. The genes are TRBV2 and TRBJ1-6, with 10 bases fitting TRBD1. This CDR3 is built from 16 residues. CDR1 is SNHLY, CDR2 FYNNEI, per germline. The ends lost 4 bases at V and 9 bases at J; junction bases unmatched: 9. The complete variable domain, with remaining parts taken from reference TRBV2 and TRBJ1-6, reads EPEVTQTPSHQVTQMGQEVILRCVPISNHLYFYWYRQILGQKVEFLVSFYNNEISEKSEIFDDQFSVERPDGSNFTLKIRSTKLEDSAMYFCASSGDRGQMGSPLHFGNGTRLTVT.

The gene calls are TRBV6-1 and TRBJ2-7, with 7 bases fitting TRBD2. V dropped 2 bases and J dropped 2; count of bases not matched to a gene: 3. The CDR3 is 14 amino acids. The germline V gene encodes CDR1 MNHNS and CDR2 SASEGT. CDR3 nucleotide sequence: TGTGCCAGCAGTGAATTGGGGGGGACCTACGAGCAGTACTTC. It yields the protein CASSELGGTYEQYF.

The rearrangement links TRBV19 to TRBJ1-3; D call uncertain. The CDR3 is 12 amino acids. Germline CDR1 reads LNHDA; CDR2 reads SQIVND (reference sequence). Trimming removed 2 bases from V and 8 bases from J, with 7 bases in between. The CDR3 DNA sequence: TGTGCCAGTAGTATAACCGAGGACACCATATATTTT. This sequence encodes CASSITEDTIYF.

This clone was detected once. This chain connects TRBV5-1 to TRBJ1-4; 8 bases match TRBD1. The germline V gene has CDR1 SGHRS and CDR2 YFSETQ. Trimming removed 4 bases from V and 8 bases from J; junction bases left unmatched: 7. The CDR3 runs 14 residues. The CDR3 region has the DNA TGCGCCAGCAGCCCGGACAGGGTTGAGGAAAAACTGTTTTTT. Translating it yields CASSPDRVEEKLFF. The full variable domain, completed using reference TRBV5-1 and TRBJ1-4, is KAGVTQTPRYLIKTRGQQVTLSCSPISGHRSVSWYQQTPGQGLQFLFEYFSETQRNKGNFPGRFSGRQFSNSRSEMNVSTLELGDSALYLCASSPDRVEEKLFFGSGTQLSVL.

On this clone itself: Different DNA sequences within this sample yield the same CDR3. This rearrangement joins TRBV28 to TRBJ2-7; weak D call: TRBD1 (5 bases). CDR1 and CDR2 (germline): MDHEN, SYDVKM. The length of the CDR3 is 11 residues. Trimming removed 6 bases from V and 3 bases from J, with 6 bases in between. DNA for the CDR3: TGTGCCAGCAGACAGGTCTACGAGCAGTACTTC. Amino acid sequence: CASRQVYEQYF. The entire variable domain, with the rest obtained from reference TRBV28 and TRBJ2-7, is as follows: DVKVTQSSRYLVKRTGEKVFLECVQDMDHENMFWYRQDPGLGLRLIYFSYDVKMKEKGDIPEGYSVSREKKERFSLILESASTNQTSMYLCASRQVYEQYFGPGTRLTVT.

J is TRBJ2-2 and V is TRBV21-1; the D call in the table, TRBD2, was not verified against the DNA. TRBV21-1 has pseudogene status. The CDR3 totals 17 residues. CDR3 in amino acids: CASSIRGGRGNTGELFF. In DNA, the CDR3 is TGTGCCAGCAGCATCCGCGGGGGGCGCGGGAACACCGGGGAGCTGTTTTTT.

The chain is built from TRBV5-4 and TRBJ1-2, with 7 bases aligning to TRBD1. In germline, CDR1 is SGHNT, CDR2 YYREEE (reference sequence). The V and J ends lost 5 bases and 7 bases, in that order; junction bases with no gene match: 8. The CDR3 runs to 13 residues. DNA of the CDR3: TGTGCCAGCAGTAGCCAGACAGGGCTTGGCTACACCTTC. Its protein product is CASSSQTGLGYTF.

The chain couples TRBV9 to TRBJ2-7; D is possibly TRBD1 or TRBD2 (5 bases each). Germline V CDR1 and CDR2: SGDLS, YYNGEE. This CDR3 region has 13 residues. Between the trimmed V and J ends, which lost 1 base and 5 bases, there was a span of 10 bases. The CDR3 protein is CASSVTGQHEQYF. CDR3 DNA sequence: TGTGCCAGCAGCGTAACGGGGCAACACGAGCAGTACTTC.

This chain joins TRBV7-9 and TRBJ1-5; D gene uncertain. The CDR3 is 13 residues long. V was cut by 6 bases and J by 4 bases, with 10 bases left in between. Germline CDR1 reads SEHNR; CDR2 reads FQNEAQ (reference sequence). This CDR3 reads CASSFEANQPQHF. Written as DNA, the CDR3 is TGTGCCAGCAGTTTCGAGGCGAATCAGCCCCAGCATTTT.

This clone was found once. J is TRBJ2-1 and V is TRBV11-2; D remains ambiguous. Trimming shortened V by 3 bases and J by 6 bases, and 9 bases separated the two germline ends. The CDR3 totals 13 residues. Germline assignment: CDR1 SGHAT and CDR2 FQNNGV. The CDR3, as DNA: TGTGCCAGCAGCTTCGGGCCCCCCAATGAGCAGTTCTTC. It yields the protein CASSFGPPNEQFF.

This clone was found a few times. The rearrangement joins TRBV19 to TRBJ1-6, with 9 bases matching TRBD1. Unmatched junction bases numbered 2, after V lost 7 bases and J lost 7 bases. Germline V gene data show CDR1 as LNHDA and CDR2 as SQIVND (reference sequence). The CDR3 contains 13 residues. For the CDR3, the DNA is TGTGCCAGTATGGGACAGGGAAATTCACCCCTCCACTTT. It specifies CASMGQGNSPLHF.

This chain links TRBV15 with TRBJ2-1, with a tentative D call TRBD1 (7 bases). Germline assignment: CDR1 LNHNV and CDR2 YYDKDF (reference sequence). The CDR3 has 15 amino acids. Trimming took 1 base from V and 4 from J, leaving 11 bases between them. CDR3 protein: CATSRGPGGYNEQFF. The DNA of the CDR3 is TGTGCCACCAGCAGAGGTCCAGGGGGGTACAATGAGCAGTTCTTC.

The chain recombines TRBV10-3 with TRBJ1-1, with 9 bases aligning to TRBD1. The CDR3 runs 17 residues. V dropped 2 bases and J dropped 4; count of bases not matched to a gene: 11. Germline CDR1 ENHRY, CDR2 SYGVKD. This chain's CDR3 is CAISELPGQGWSTEAFF. CDR3 nucleotide sequence: TGTGCCATCAGTGAGCTTCCGGGACAGGGTTGGAGCACTGAAGCTTTCTTT.

The CDR3 here is CASSQESGYTF. The CDR3 DNA sequence: TGTGCCAGCAGTCAGGAGTCTGGCTACACCTTC. This chain connects TRBV28 to TRBJ1-2; D is unclear. Trimming stripped 5 bases from V and 7 bases from J, with 8 bases between. There are 11 residues in the CDR3. The germline gives CDR1 MDHEN, CDR2 SYDVKM.

The V gene is TRBV19, the J gene TRBJ1-1; TRBD1 might be the D (5 bases). Germline V gene data show CDR1 as LNHDA and CDR2 as SQIVND (reference sequence). V was shortened by 3 bases and J by 4 bases, with 21 bases between the two germline ends. CDR3 length: 17 residues. This CDR3 reads CASSISEGWRDGTEAFF. DNA of the CDR3: TGTGCCAGTAGTATCTCGGAGGGGTGGAGAGATGGCACTGAAGCTTTCTTT.

The V and J genes are TRBV11-2 and TRBJ1-1; TRBD1 matches 7 bases. The V and J ends lost 0 bases and 1 base, in that order; junction bases with no gene match: 2. Germline CDR1 reads SGHAT; CDR2 reads FQNNGV. The CDR3 contains 15 residues. CDR3 sequence: CASSLDRGGNTEAFF. The CDR3, as DNA: TGTGCCAGCAGCTTAGACAGGGGGGGGAACACTGAAGCTTTCTTT. The variable domain in full, with the rest retrieved from reference TRBV11-2 and TRBJ1-1, is EAGVAQSPRYKIIEKRQSVAFWCNPISGHATLYWYQQILGQGPKLLIQFQNNGVVDDSQLPKDRFSAERLKGVDSTLKIQPAKLEDSAVYLCASSLDRGGNTEAFFGQGTRLTVV.

This chain uses TRBV6-1 with TRBJ2-3; 8 bases align to TRBD2. The germline V gene has CDR1 MNHNS and CDR2 SASEGT. The CDR3 has 14 amino acids. V trimming: 7 bases; J trimming: 4 bases; junction bases outside the gene matches: 7. The CDR3 DNA follows: TGTGCCAGCAACATCGGGGGGGCTGCAGATACGCAGTATTTT. This sequence encodes CASNIGGAADTQYF.

This clone was recorded once. V gene TRBV5-1 combines with J gene TRBJ2-3; the D gene is possibly TRBD2 (6 bases). Trimming left V 3 bases short and J 4 bases short, with 18 bases between. The CDR3 runs 16 residues. Germline V lookup: CDR1 SGHRS, CDR2 YFSETQ. The DNA for the CDR3 is TGCGCCAGCAGCTCTCTAGCGCTGCCCGGGGCAGATACGCAGTATTTT. Translated: CASSSLALPGADTQYF.

This clone occurred once. The rearrangement links TRBV6-5 to TRBJ2-4; TRBD2 might be the D (5 bases). Trimming removed 4 bases from V and 0 bases from J, with 7 bases in between. This CDR3 has 14 residues. Germline CDR1 and CDR2: MNHEY and SVGAGI. CDR3 sequence reads: CASSSGLAKNIQYF. CDR3 nucleotides: TGTGCCAGCAGTTCGGGATTAGCCAAAAACATTCAGTACTTC.

The chain has TRBV27 and TRBJ2-1; D possibly corresponds to TRBD2 (6 bases). V was trimmed by 8 bases and J by 6 bases, leaving 8 bases between them. The CDR3 has 11 residues. Looked up from germline, CDR1 is MNHEY and CDR2 is SMNVEV (reference sequence). The CDR3 region is CASGTFNEQFF. The CDR3 DNA is TGTGCCAGCGGGACTTTCAATGAGCAGTTCTTC.

The chain carries TRBV6-6 and TRBJ1-1; TRBD1 is a possible D gene (6 bases). The CDR3 is made up of 14 amino acids. Germline values: CDR1 MNHNY, CDR2 SVGAGI (reference sequence). The V and J ends lost 6 bases and 5 bases respectively, with 16 bases between them. CDR3 residues: CASSLDRPGTEAFF. Here the CDR3 DNA reads TGTGCCAGCAGCCTAGACAGGCCGGGGACTGAAGCTTTCTTT.

This clone appeared once. The chain uses TRBV19 and TRBJ1-5; the D is unclear. The CDR3 sequence is 15 residues long. Trimming removed 5 bases at V and 1 base at J, with 12 bases between. Germline values: CDR1 LNHDA, CDR2 SQIVND (reference sequence). CDR3: CASSGSRPSNQPQHF. CDR3 DNA: TGTGCCAGTAGTGGGTCGCGGCCAAGCAATCAGCCCCAGCATTTT.

V is TRBV7-2 and J is TRBJ2-7; 10 bases map to TRBD1. J lost 1 base, V lost 6 bases, and 3 bases had no gene match. The CDR3 loop spans 14 amino acids. The germline CDR1 and CDR2 sequences are SGHTA and FQGNSA. CDR3 DNA sequence: TGTGCCAGCAGGAGACAGGGGGCTTCCTACGAGCAGTACTTC. Protein sequence: CASRRQGASYEQYF.

CDR3 amino acids: CSVLAGGPRAYEQYF. In DNA, the CDR3 is TGCAGCGTTCTAGCGGGAGGGCCAAGGGCCTACGAGCAGTACTTC. V gene TRBV29-1 combines with J gene TRBJ2-7, with 12 bases identical to TRBD2. CDR1 is SQVTM, CDR2 ANQGSEA, per germline. The CDR3 extends over 15 amino acids. Trimming at V came to 5 bases and at J to 2 bases, leaving 7 bases not matched to a gene.

The chain employs TRBV9 and TRBJ1-1; tentative D call: TRBD1 (6 bases). This CDR3 comprises 15 residues. In germline, CDR1 is SGDLS, CDR2 YYNGEE. The ends were cut back, 5 bases at V and 1 base at J, with 15 bases in the middle. DNA of the CDR3: TGTGCCAGCAGAGGGGGGGACGAGGCGAACACTGAAGCTTTCTTT. It encodes CASRGGDEANTEAFF.

This chain links TRBV7-9 with TRBJ2-7; 8 positions agree with TRBD1. The CDR3 runs to 16 residues. The ends lost 3 bases at V and 1 base at J; junction bases unmatched: 8. Germline V gene data show CDR1 as SEHNR and CDR2 as FQNEAQ (reference sequence). In nucleotides, the CDR3 is TGTGCCAGCAGCTTTTTACGCAGGGGGCTTTCCTACGAGCAGTACTTC. This sequence encodes CASSFLRRGLSYEQYF.

The rearrangement links TRBV10-2 to TRBJ2-7; D unresolved. V lost 0 bases to trimming and J lost 3 bases, with 21 bases between them. CDR1 and CDR2 from the germline V gene are WSHSY and SAAADI. The CDR3 totals 18 residues. The CDR3 loop is CASSESGFGMGRDYEQYF. CDR3 bases: TGCGCCAGCAGTGAGTCTGGCTTTGGGATGGGCCGCGACTACGAGCAGTACTTC.